This T cell receptor beta chain is drawn from a study of blood T cell repertoires in COVID-19. Study information: The analysed material was cDNA or gDNA that came from T cells, B-cell-depleted T cells, or PBMCs.

Authors' analysis steps: Reference gene primer amplification gave estimated nucleated cell counts. Sequencing used immunoSEQ multiplex PCR; TCRdb keeps in-frame clones, though not all of them. That table furnishes V, J and clone size, whereas the DNA furnished D and trimming. The repertoire consists of approximately 250,000 clones, with about 88% occurring once and the leading ten covering roughly 1.9%. The CDR3 consists of 14 residues. Trimming removed 4 bases from V and 6 bases from J; junction bases left unmatched: 7. Germline V lookup: CDR1 SGHKS, CDR2 YYEKEE (reference sequence). The receptor's source is a man aged 30 to 39 with active or convalescent COVID-19. What was sequenced was peripheral blood. The chain combines TRBV5-5 with TRBJ2-1; TRBD2 agrees at 7 bases. The CDR3 spells CASSPRTSGNEQFF. The CDR3 bases are TGTGCCAGCAGCCCAAGGACTAGTGGCAATGAGCAGTTCTTC.